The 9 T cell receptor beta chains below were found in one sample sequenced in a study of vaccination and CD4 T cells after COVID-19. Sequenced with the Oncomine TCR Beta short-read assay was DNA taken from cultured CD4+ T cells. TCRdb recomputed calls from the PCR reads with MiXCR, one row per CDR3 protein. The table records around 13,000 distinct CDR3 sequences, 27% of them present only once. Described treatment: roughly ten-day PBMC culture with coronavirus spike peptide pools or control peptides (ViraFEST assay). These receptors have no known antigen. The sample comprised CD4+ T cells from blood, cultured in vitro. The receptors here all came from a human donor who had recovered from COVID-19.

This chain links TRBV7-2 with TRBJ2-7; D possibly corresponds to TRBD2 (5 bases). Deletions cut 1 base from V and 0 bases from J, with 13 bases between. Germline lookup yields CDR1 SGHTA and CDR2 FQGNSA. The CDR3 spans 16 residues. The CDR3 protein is CASSLVTGSYSYEQYF. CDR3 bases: TGTGCCAGCAGCTTAGTTACGGGGAGTTACTCCTACGAGCAGTACTTC.

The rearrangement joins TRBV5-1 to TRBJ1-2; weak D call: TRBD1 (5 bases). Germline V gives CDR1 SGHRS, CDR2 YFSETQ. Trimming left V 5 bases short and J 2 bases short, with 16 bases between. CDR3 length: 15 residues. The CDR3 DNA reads TGCGCCAGCAGGGGGACGGGACCTAAAAACTATGGCTACACCTTC. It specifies CASRGTGPKNYGYTF.

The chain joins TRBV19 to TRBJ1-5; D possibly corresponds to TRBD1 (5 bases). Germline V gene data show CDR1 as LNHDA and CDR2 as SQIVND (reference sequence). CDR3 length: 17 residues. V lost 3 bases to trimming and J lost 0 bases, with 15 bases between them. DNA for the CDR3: TGTGCCAGTAGTATCTCACAGGCCGCCTATAGCAATCAGCCCCAGCATTTT. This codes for CASSISQAAYSNQPQHF. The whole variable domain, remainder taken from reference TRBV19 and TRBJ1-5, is DGGITQSPKYLFRKEGQNVTLSCEQNLNHDAMYWYRQDPGQGLRLIYYSQIVNDFQKGDIAEGYSVSREKKESFPLTVTSAQKNPTAFYLCASSISQAAYSNQPQHFGDGTRLSIL.

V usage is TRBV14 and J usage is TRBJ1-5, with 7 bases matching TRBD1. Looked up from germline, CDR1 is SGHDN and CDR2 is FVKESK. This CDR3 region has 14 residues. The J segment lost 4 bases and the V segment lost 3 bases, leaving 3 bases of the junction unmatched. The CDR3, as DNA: TGTGCCAGCAGCCAGACAGGGTTGAATCAGCCCCAGCATTTT. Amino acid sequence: CASSQTGLNQPQHF.

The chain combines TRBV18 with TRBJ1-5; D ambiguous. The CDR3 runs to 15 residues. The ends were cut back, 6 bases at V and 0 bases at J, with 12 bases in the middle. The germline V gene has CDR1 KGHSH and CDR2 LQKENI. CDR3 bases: TGTGCCAGCTCCTTCGAAGATTATAGCAATCAGCCCCAGCATTTT. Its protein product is CASSFEDYSNQPQHF. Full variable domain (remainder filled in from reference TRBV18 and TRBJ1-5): NAGVMQNPRHLVRRRGQEARLRCSPMKGHSHVYWYRQLPEEGLKFMVYLQKENIIDESGMPKERFSAEFPKEGPSILRIQQVVRGDSAAYFCASSFEDYSNQPQHFGDGTRLSIL.

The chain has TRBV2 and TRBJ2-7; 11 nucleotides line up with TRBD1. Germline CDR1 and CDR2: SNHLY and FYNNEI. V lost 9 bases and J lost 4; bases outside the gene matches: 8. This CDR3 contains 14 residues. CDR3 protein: CASVFRDRGYEQYF. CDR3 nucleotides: TGTGCCAGTGTTTTTCGGGACAGGGGGTACGAGCAGTACTTC. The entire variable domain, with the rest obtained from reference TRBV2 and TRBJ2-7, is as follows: EPEVTQTPSHQVTQMGQEVILRCVPISNHLYFYWYRQILGQKVEFLVSFYNNEISEKSEIFDDQFSVERPDGSNFTLKIRSTKLEDSAMYFCASVFRDRGYEQYFGPGTRLTVT.

The CDR3 DNA is TGCGCCAGCAGCTTGGGGGAAGGTACGTACACTGAAGCTTTCTTT. Its protein is CASSLGEGTYTEAFF. The chain couples TRBV5-1 to TRBJ1-1; no clear D gene. Per germline, CDR1 SGHRS and CDR2 YFSETQ. V was cut by 0 bases and J by 3 bases, with 12 bases left in between. This CDR3 has 15 residues.

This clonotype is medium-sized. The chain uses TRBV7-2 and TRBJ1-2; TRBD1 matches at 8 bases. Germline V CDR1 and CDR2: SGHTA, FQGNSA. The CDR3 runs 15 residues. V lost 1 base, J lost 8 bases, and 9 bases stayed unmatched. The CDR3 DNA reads TGTGCCAGCAGCTTAGAAGCCAGGGGGCGACAGGGCTACACCTTC. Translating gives CASSLEARGRQGYTF.

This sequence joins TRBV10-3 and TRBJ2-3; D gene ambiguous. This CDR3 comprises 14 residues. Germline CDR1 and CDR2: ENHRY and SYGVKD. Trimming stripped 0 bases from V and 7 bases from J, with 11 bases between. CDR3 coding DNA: TGTGCCATCAGTGAGTCGAAAGGTACGAATACGCAGTATTTT. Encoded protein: CAISESKGTNTQYF.